The 17 T cell receptor beta chains below come from one sample, sequenced in a study of blood T cell repertoires in COVID-19 (dated by TCRdb to between 2020 and 2021). Libraries were prepared through the immunoSEQ multiplex PCR assay. Imported from immuneACCESS, the table was reduced by TCRdb to in-frame sequences with V and J called. These copies leave out some clones; in studies compared against another copy, an unresolved V gene accounts for under half, and the cause of the remainder is not known. The sample table shows about 370,000 clones, and around nine tenths are seen once. 1.7% of the sample comes from the top ten. Sequencing was carried out using PBMCs or T cells enriched from blood (not recorded which). The receptors were sampled from a woman aged 25 to 39 who had recovered from COVID-19.

CDR3 loop: CASSQDVITQKPSSPYGYTF. The CDR3 region has the DNA TGCGCCAGCAGCCAAGATGTAATAACGCAGAAACCTTCCTCGCCTTATGGCTACACCTTC. This chain links TRBV4-1 with TRBJ1-2; D gene unclear. The CDR3 runs 20 residues. CDR1 and CDR2 (germline): MGHRA, YSYEKL. Trimming removed 0 bases at V and 5 bases at J, with 28 bases between.

This rearrangement joins TRBV27 to TRBJ1-1; D gene unclear. The CDR3 is made up of 15 amino acids. CDR1 and CDR2 (germline): MNHEY, SMNVEV (reference sequence). Deletions cut 5 bases from V and 3 bases from J, with 16 bases between. Here the CDR3 DNA reads TGTGCCAGCAGTACAAAAGATGGGAGGGACACTGAAGCTTTCTTT. Translated, it gives CASSTKDGRDTEAFF.

The table lists this clone with a count of one. J is TRBJ1-1 and V is TRBV2, with TRBD1 matching 7 bases. Germline loops: CDR1 SNHLY, CDR2 FYNNEI. The CDR3 is made up of 14 amino acids. Trimming took 5 bases from V and 2 from J; bases not matched to a gene: 5. CDR3 residues: CASSRDSSNTEAFF. The CDR3 nucleotides are TGTGCCAGCAGTCGGGACAGCAGTAACACTGAAGCTTTCTTT.

The J gene is TRBJ2-1, the V gene TRBV9; possibly TRBD2 for D (5 bases). Germline V gene sequence: CDR1 SGDLS, CDR2 YYNGEE. Trimming shortened V by 2 bases and J by 10 bases, and 16 bases separated the two germline ends. The CDR3 sequence is 14 residues long. In DNA form, the CDR3 reads TGTGCCAGCAGCGTTTTCGGGAAAAGGGAGGAGCAGTTCTTC. Its translation is CASSVFGKREEQFF.

The chain is built from TRBV2 and TRBJ2-7; TRBD2 agrees at 7 bases. This CDR3 contains 14 residues. J gave up 2 bases and V 3 bases, and 4 bases lay outside the gene matches. Germline CDR1 reads SNHLY; CDR2 reads FYNNEI. CDR3 residues: CASSEYGGAYEQYF. The CDR3 DNA reads TGTGCCAGCAGTGAGTATGGGGGGGCCTACGAGCAGTACTTC.

V is TRBV12-3 or TRBV12-4 and J is TRBJ1-2, with D maybe TRBD1 (5 bases). The ends were cut back, 2 bases at V and 6 bases at J, with 10 bases in the middle. The CDR3 has 13 amino acids. The CDR3 nucleotides are TGTGCCAGCAGTTTAACTCCAGGGAATGGCTACACCTTC. Amino acids: CASSLTPGNGYTF.

This chain joins TRBV4-1 and TRBJ2-3; 8 nucleotides line up with TRBD2. Germline V gives CDR1 MGHRA, CDR2 YSYEKL. V trimming: 0 bases; J trimming: 3 bases; junction bases outside the gene matches: 11. CDR3 size: 18 residues. The CDR3 nucleotides are TGCGCCAGCAGCCAAGATTCAAGCGGGGGCCTAGAAACAGATACGCAGTATTTT. It codes for CASSQDSSGGLETDTQYF.

This sequence joins TRBV3-1 (or the pseudogene TRBV3-2) and TRBJ1-2; 7 bases are shared with TRBD1. The ends lost 0 bases at V and 2 bases at J; junction bases unmatched: 9. Germline V gives CDR1 LGHDT, CDR2 YNNKEL (reference sequence). The CDR3 is 17 residues long. CDR3 coding DNA: TGTGCCAGCAGCCAAGATCTCTGGGACAGCCTGAACTATGGCTACACCTTC. This codes for CASSQDLWDSLNYGYTF.

This sequence joins TRBV7-6 and TRBJ1-1, with D unresolved. V lost 5 bases and J lost 0, with 10 bases in between. The CDR3 consists of 14 residues. Germline CDR1 and CDR2: SGHVS and FNYEAQ. Written as DNA, the CDR3 is TGTGCCAGCAGCCTACCGGGAGTGAACACTGAAGCTTTCTTT. It translates to CASSLPGVNTEAFF.

The chain carries TRBV4-1 and TRBJ2-7; tentatively, D is TRBD1 (6 bases). This CDR3 is built from 14 residues. V was shortened by 3 bases and J by 0 bases, with 9 bases between the two germline ends. Germline-derived CDR1 and CDR2 are MGHRA and YSYEKL. The CDR3 sequence is CASSHPGDSYEQYF. Here the CDR3 DNA reads TGCGCCAGCAGCCATCCAGGGGACTCCTACGAGCAGTACTTC.

A single count supports this clone. This chain joins TRBV3-1 (or the pseudogene TRBV3-2) and TRBJ1-4; D gene uncertain. The V end lost 2 bases, the J end lost 4 bases, and 11 bases lay between the germline ends. CDR1 and CDR2 (germline): LGHDT, YNNKEL (reference sequence). The CDR3 is 15 residues long. Here the CDR3 reads CASSQFQIGNEKLFF. CDR3 nucleotides: TGTGCCAGCAGCCAATTTCAAATCGGTAATGAAAAACTGTTTTTT.

The V gene is TRBV6-1, the J gene TRBJ1-4; TRBD1 matches 10 bases. Germline V CDR1 and CDR2: MNHNS, SASEGT. Unmatched junction bases numbered 1, after V lost 3 bases and J lost 6 bases. CDR3 size: 14 residues. The CDR3 DNA sequence: TGTGCCAGCAGTGAGACAGGGGGCGATGAAAAACTGTTTTTT. It specifies CASSETGGDEKLFF.

This rearrangement joins TRBV25-1 to TRBJ2-7; 7 nucleotides match TRBD2. In germline, CDR1 is MGHDK, CDR2 SYGVNS. CDR3 length: 15 amino acids. The V gene end was trimmed by 2 bases and the J gene end by 5 bases; junction bases not matched to a gene: 9. For the CDR3, the DNA is TGTGCCAGCAGTGAAACATGGGGACGGGGGGACGAGCAGTACTTC. Its translation is CASSETWGRGDEQYF.

The genes are TRBV9 and TRBJ1-4, with 8 bases matching TRBD1. V lost 0 bases to trimming and J lost 7 bases; unmatched junction nucleotides: 8. Per germline, CDR1 SGDLS and CDR2 YYNGEE. This CDR3 region has 16 residues. The CDR3 loop reads CASSVEGTGLSEKLFF. CDR3 nucleotide sequence: TGTGCCAGCAGCGTAGAGGGGACAGGTTTAAGTGAAAAACTGTTTTTT. Full variable domain (rest looked up from reference TRBV9 and TRBJ1-4): DSGVTQTPKHLITATGQRVTLRCSPRSGDLSVYWYQQSLDQGLQFLIQYYNGEERAKGNILERFSAQQFPDLHSELNLSSLELGDSALYFCASSVEGTGLSEKLFFGSGTQLSVL.

This clone was recorded a few times. Other nucleotide sequences from this sample produce the same CDR3. The V gene is TRBV10-3, the J gene TRBJ2-7; D remains ambiguous. From germline, CDR1 is ENHRY and CDR2 SYGVKD. V dropped 7 bases and J dropped 0 bases, with 7 bases sitting between them. This CDR3 comprises 12 residues. The CDR3 sequence is CAIMADSYEQYF. The DNA of the CDR3 is TGTGCCATCATGGCAGACTCCTACGAGCAGTACTTC.

V usage is TRBV18 and J usage is TRBJ2-2; TRBD1 is a possible D gene (6 bases). Germline V gene sequence: CDR1 KGHSH, CDR2 LQKENI. This CDR3 has 16 amino acids. V was clipped by 0 bases and J by 3 bases, with 11 bases between them. CDR3 region: CASSPPRQAYTGELFF. The CDR3 DNA sequence: TGTGCCAGCTCACCACCTCGACAGGCCTACACCGGGGAGCTGTTTTTT.

The chain carries TRBV12-3 or TRBV12-4 and TRBJ2-4; D is possibly TRBD2 (5 bases). CDR3 length: 13 amino acids. Deletions cut 6 bases from V and 5 bases from J, with 11 bases between. Here the CDR3 reads CASSRDGENIQYF. The CDR3 DNA follows: TGTGCCAGCAGCCGAGACGGGGAAAACATTCAGTACTTC.